The rows below give T cell receptor beta chains drawn from one sample of a study of blood T cell repertoires in COVID-19. Here immunoSEQ multiplex PCR was the method, and the copy in TCRdb shows in-frame clones only, minus some. The sample has tens of thousands of clones, about 86% seen once. The material sequenced was peripheral blood. These receptors came from a human donor in a cohort sampled during active COVID-19. The CDR3 runs from the conserved cysteine through the conserved F or W. Each record gives: V gene, D gene, J gene, clone size, CDR3 DNA, CDR3 protein. A D gene is named only where the DNA matches it firmly. The size of a clone is reported for some rows only, either as once, few or many, or as a class for expanded clones.

V gene: TRBV5-6; D gene: .; J gene: TRBJ2-5; clone size: .; CDR3 DNA: TGTGCCAGCAGCTTGCGCGGGACCCAGTACTTC; CDR3 protein: CASSLRGTQYF
V gene: TRBV19; D gene: TRBD2; J gene: TRBJ2-2; clone size: .; CDR3 DNA: TGTGCCAGTACCTTGGCGGGGGGTCCACTGAACACCGGGGAGCTGTTTTTT; CDR3 protein: CASTLAGGPLNTGELFF
V gene: TRBV5-1; D gene: .; J gene: TRBJ1-2; clone size: .; CDR3 DNA: TGCGCCAGCAGCTTGGAGCCAACGCTTGCCATGCGAAACTATGGCTACACCTTC; CDR3 protein: CASSLEPTLAMRNYGYTF
V gene: TRBV4-3; D gene: .; J gene: TRBJ2-7; clone size: .; CDR3 DNA: TGCGCCAGCAGCCAAGACCACTATCAGGGACACAGCTCCTACGAGCAGTACTTC; CDR3 protein: CASSQDHYQGHSSYEQYF
V gene: TRBV11-1; D gene: TRBD1; J gene: TRBJ1-2; clone size: few; CDR3 DNA: TGTGCCAGCAGCTTAGCTGGCCAGGGGGCGTATGGCTACACCTTC; CDR3 protein: CASSLAGQGAYGYTF
V gene: TRBV4-1; D gene: .; J gene: TRBJ1-6; clone size: once; CDR3 DNA: TGCGCCAGCAGCCAAGATGGGCTATATAATTCACCCCTCCACTTT; CDR3 protein: CASSQDGLYNSPLHF
V gene: TRBV4-1; D gene: TRBD1; J gene: TRBJ2-4; clone size: .; CDR3 DNA: TGCGCCAGCAGCCAACTTCCGGGACAGCGGACTCTTCAGTACTTC; CDR3 protein: CASSQLPGQRTLQYF
V gene: TRBV7-2; D gene: .; J gene: TRBJ2-3; clone size: .; CDR3 DNA: TGTGCCAGCAGCTTAGGAGCCACCAGCACAGATACGCAGTATTTT; CDR3 protein: CASSLGATSTDTQYF
V gene: TRBV2; D gene: TRBD2; J gene: TRBJ2-7; clone size: .; CDR3 DNA: TGTGCCAGCAGACCGGGACTAGAAGGAGGCGAGCAGTACTTC; CDR3 protein: CASRPGLEGGEQYF
V gene: TRBV5-1; D gene: TRBD1; J gene: TRBJ2-7; clone size: .; CDR3 DNA: TGCGCCAGCAGCCCAGATACAGGGGGTTACGAGCAGTACTTC; CDR3 protein: CASSPDTGGYEQYF
V gene: TRBV7-9; D gene: TRBD2; J gene: TRBJ2-3; clone size: .; CDR3 DNA: TGTGCCAGCAGCTTCCGACTAGCGGCCCGTCCCGGCACAGATACGCAGTATTTT; CDR3 protein: CASSFRLAARPGTDTQYF
V gene: TRBV10-3; D gene: .; J gene: TRBJ2-3; clone size: .; CDR3 DNA: TGTGCCATCAGTGAGTCCGGGCGGGGAAGCACAGATACGCAGTATTTT; CDR3 protein: CAISESGRGSTDTQYF
V gene: TRBV4-1; D gene: TRBD1; J gene: TRBJ1-6; clone size: .; CDR3 DNA: TGCGCCAGCAGCCAACCTCTCACAGGGGGCTTTAATTCACCCCTCCACTTT; CDR3 protein: CASSQPLTGGFNSPLHF
V gene: TRBV2; D gene: TRBD2; J gene: TRBJ2-3; clone size: .; CDR3 DNA: TGTGCCAGCAAACGGGGACTAGCGGGAGGTCTTACAGATACGCAGTATTTT; CDR3 protein: CASKRGLAGGLTDTQYF
V gene: TRBV29-1; D gene: .; J gene: TRBJ2-5; clone size: .; CDR3 DNA: TGCAGCGTTGAGGGGCTGGGAGAGACCCAGTACTTC; CDR3 protein: CSVEGLGETQYF
V gene: TRBV4-2; D gene: TRBD2; J gene: TRBJ2-5; clone size: .; CDR3 DNA: TGTGCCAGCAGCCTGGGCGGCGGGGGGGCCCAAGAGACCCAGTACTTC; CDR3 protein: CASSLGGGGAQETQYF
V gene: TRBV5-4; D gene: TRBD2; J gene: TRBJ2-3; clone size: .; CDR3 DNA: TGTGCCAGCAGCTGGGGCGACGCGGGGGGGCCTGGCACAGATACGCAGTATTTT; CDR3 protein: CASSWGDAGGPGTDTQYF
V gene: TRBV11-3; D gene: .; J gene: TRBJ1-6; clone size: .; CDR3 DNA: TGTGCCAGCAGCTTAAGGTGGACGGGAGAATCACCCCTCCACTTT; CDR3 protein: CASSLRWTGESPLHF
V gene: TRBV7-2; D gene: TRBD2; J gene: TRBJ2-3; clone size: .; CDR3 DNA: TGTGCCAGCAGCTTAGGTATTGGCGGGGGGGCCATAGATACGCAGTATTTT; CDR3 protein: CASSLGIGGGAIDTQYF
V gene: TRBV2; D gene: .; J gene: TRBJ1-5; clone size: .; CDR3 DNA: TGTGCCAGCAGTGCCGGGGGGAGCAATCAGCCCCAGCATTTT; CDR3 protein: CASSAGGSNQPQHF
V gene: TRBV5-4; D gene: TRBD1; J gene: TRBJ2-5; clone size: .; CDR3 DNA: TGTGCCAGCAGCCCTGGGGGACAGGGGATCAAAGAGACCCAGTACTTC; CDR3 protein: CASSPGGQGIKETQYF
V gene: TRBV6-1; D gene: .; J gene: TRBJ2-5; clone size: .; CDR3 DNA: TGTGCCAGCAGTGAAGGGACAGCCCGGGAGACCCAGTACTTC; CDR3 protein: CASSEGTARETQYF
V gene: TRBV5-1; D gene: .; J gene: TRBJ2-1; clone size: once; CDR3 DNA: TGCGCCAGCAGCATGGGAGGAGGGAACCCCTACAATGAGCAGTTCTTC; CDR3 protein: CASSMGGGNPYNEQFF
V gene: TRBV4-1; D gene: .; J gene: TRBJ1-1; clone size: .; CDR3 DNA: TGCGCCAGCAGCTATTTGGACTGGAACACTGAAGCTTTCTTT; CDR3 protein: CASSYLDWNTEAFF
V gene: TRBV14; D gene: .; J gene: TRBJ2-7; clone size: .; CDR3 DNA: TGTGCCAGCAGCCTCGGGTACGAGCAGTACTTC; CDR3 protein: CASSLGYEQYF
V gene: TRBV4-1; D gene: .; J gene: TRBJ2-2; clone size: .; CDR3 DNA: TGCGCCAGCAGCCGTGCAACGGGGACCGGGGAGCTGTTTTTT; CDR3 protein: CASSRATGTGELFF
V gene: TRBV11-2; D gene: .; J gene: TRBJ2-5; clone size: .; CDR3 DNA: TGTGCCAGCAGCTTAGCTGGCGGCTCCGCCATTAAGACCCAGTACTTC; CDR3 protein: CASSLAGGSAIKTQYF
V gene: TRBV7-9; D gene: .; J gene: TRBJ1-2; clone size: .; CDR3 DNA: TGTGCCAGCAGCTTAGCGTTGCAGGGTATGGACTATGGCTACACCTTC; CDR3 protein: CASSLALQGMDYGYTF